This paragraph reports one TCR beta chain. Its antigen is undetermined. The data were taken from a study of T cells after yellow fever vaccination. The study's findings and limits: The study re-detected most primary-vaccination clones after the booster (approximately 96% CD4, around 89% CD8). FACS-sorted repertoires could harbor abundant contaminating bulk-population clonotypes. The CD4 and CD8 compartments had a small share of their clonotypes in common. Weaker in magnitude, the secondary response showed a faster peak on day 5 versus 15.

This CDR3 is 15 amino acids long. Germline-derived CDR1 and CDR2 are MNHEY and SVGEGT. After removal of 5 bases from V and 7 bases from J, the junction contained 9 bases not matched to a gene. MiXCR was run by TCRdb on the 5' RACE reads, yielding one entry per CDR3 protein. The sample has a few hundred thousand distinct CDR3 sequences; over 4% are singletons. The rearrangement joins TRBV6-2 or TRBV6-3 to TRBJ2-1; 9 bases fit TRBD2. This specimen was PBMCs, taken 5 days after the yellow fever booster vaccination. This clonotype was obtained from a man younger than 30 who received the YFV17D yellow fever vaccine. CDR3 in DNA: TGTGCCAGCAGTAAAGCGGGGGGCCCGGGGAATGAGCAGTTCTTC. It codes for CASSKAGGPGNEQFF.